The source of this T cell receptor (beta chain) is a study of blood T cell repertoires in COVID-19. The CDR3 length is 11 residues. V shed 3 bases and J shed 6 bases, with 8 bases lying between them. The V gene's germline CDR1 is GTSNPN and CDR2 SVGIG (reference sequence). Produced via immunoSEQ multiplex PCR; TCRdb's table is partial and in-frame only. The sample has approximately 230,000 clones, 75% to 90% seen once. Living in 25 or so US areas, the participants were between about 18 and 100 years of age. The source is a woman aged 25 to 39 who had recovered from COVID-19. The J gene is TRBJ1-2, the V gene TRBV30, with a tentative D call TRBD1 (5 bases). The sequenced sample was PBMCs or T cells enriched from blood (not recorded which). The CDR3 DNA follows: TGTGCCTGGAGGGGACTCGATGGCTACACCTTC. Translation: CAWRGLDGYTF.